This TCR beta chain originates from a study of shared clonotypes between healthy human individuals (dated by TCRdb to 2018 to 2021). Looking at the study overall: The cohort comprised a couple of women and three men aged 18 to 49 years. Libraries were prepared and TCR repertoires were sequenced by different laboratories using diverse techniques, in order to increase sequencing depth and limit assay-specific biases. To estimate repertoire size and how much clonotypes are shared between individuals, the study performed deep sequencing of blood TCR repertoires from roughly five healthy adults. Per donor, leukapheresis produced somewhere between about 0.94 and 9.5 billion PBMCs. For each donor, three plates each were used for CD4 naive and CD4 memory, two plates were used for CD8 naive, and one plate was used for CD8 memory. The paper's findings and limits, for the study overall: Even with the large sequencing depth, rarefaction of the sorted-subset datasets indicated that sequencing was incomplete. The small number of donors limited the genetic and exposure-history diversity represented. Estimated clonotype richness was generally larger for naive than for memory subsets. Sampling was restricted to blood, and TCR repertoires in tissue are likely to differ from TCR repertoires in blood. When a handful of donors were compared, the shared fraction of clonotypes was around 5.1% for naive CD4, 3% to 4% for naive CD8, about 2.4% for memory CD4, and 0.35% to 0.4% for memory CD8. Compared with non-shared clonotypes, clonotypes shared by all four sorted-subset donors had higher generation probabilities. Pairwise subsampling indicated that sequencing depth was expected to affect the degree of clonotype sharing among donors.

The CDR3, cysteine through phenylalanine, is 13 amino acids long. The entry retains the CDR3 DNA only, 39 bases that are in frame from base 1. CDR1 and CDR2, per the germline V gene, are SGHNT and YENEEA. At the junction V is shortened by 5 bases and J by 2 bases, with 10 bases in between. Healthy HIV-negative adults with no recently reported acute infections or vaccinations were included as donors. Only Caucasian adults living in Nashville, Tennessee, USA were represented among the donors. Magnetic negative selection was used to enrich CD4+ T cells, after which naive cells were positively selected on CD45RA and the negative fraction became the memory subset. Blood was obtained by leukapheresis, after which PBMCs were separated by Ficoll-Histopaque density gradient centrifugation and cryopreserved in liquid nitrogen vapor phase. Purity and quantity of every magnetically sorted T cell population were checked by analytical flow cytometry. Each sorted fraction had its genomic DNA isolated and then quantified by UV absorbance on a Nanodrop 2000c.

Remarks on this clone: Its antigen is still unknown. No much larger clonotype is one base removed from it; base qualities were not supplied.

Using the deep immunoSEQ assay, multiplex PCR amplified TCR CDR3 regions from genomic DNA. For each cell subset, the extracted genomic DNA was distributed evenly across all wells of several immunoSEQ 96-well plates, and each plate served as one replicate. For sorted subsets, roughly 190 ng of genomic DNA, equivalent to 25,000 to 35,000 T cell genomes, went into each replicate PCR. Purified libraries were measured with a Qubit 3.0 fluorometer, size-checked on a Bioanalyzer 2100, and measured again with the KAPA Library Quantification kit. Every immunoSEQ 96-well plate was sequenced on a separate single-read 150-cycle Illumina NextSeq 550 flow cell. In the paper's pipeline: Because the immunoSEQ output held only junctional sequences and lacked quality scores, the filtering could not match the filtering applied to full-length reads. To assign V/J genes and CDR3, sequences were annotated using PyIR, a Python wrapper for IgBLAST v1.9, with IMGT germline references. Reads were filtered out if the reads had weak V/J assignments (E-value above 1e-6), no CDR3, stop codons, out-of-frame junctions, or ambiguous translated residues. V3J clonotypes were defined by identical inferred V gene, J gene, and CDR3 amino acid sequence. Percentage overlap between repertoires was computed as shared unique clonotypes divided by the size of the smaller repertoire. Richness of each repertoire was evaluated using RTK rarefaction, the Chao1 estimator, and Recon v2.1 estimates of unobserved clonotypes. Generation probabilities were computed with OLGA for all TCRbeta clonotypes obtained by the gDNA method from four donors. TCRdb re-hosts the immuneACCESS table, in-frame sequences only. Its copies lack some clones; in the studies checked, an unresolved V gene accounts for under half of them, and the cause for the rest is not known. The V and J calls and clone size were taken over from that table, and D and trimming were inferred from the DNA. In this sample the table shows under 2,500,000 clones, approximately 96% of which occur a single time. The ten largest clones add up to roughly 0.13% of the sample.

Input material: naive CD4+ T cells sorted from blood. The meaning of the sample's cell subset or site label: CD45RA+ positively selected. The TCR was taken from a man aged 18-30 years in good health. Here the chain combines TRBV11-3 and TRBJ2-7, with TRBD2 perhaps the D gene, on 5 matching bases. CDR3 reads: CASSNDGTYEQYF. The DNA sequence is TGTGCCAGCAGCAACGACGGGACCTACGAGCAGTACTTC.